These 11 T cell receptor beta chains share one sample of origin, sequenced in a study of blood T cell repertoires in COVID-19. The protocol was immunoSEQ multiplex PCR, while the TCRdb copy is restricted to in-frame clones and leaves out a portion. The repertoire consists of 210,000 or so clones, with around 90% occurring once and the leading ten covering 12%. The sample comprised peripheral blood. The receptors derive from a woman younger than 30 who had recovered from COVID-19.

The chain couples TRBV25-1 to TRBJ1-4; 9 bases agree with TRBD1. The CDR3 has 16 residues. V lost 3 bases and J lost 7; bases outside the gene matches: 9. Germline V gives CDR1 MGHDK, CDR2 SYGVNS. This chain's CDR3 is CASSESTGGYGEKLFF. DNA of the CDR3: TGTGCCAGCAGTGAGTCGACAGGGGGATATGGTGAAAAACTGTTTTTT.

The chain employs TRBV13 and TRBJ1-2; D is unresolved. Germline V gene sequence: CDR1 PRHDT, CDR2 FYEKMQ (reference sequence). CDR3 length: 14 amino acids. The V end was cut by 1 base, the J end by 4 bases, with 10 bases between. Here the CDR3 DNA reads TGTGCCAGCAGCTTAGCTCGGGGAAGCTATGGCTACACCTTC. It specifies CASSLARGSYGYTF. The variable domain in full, completed from reference TRBV13 and TRBJ1-2, reads AAGVIQSPRHLIKEKRETATLKCYPIPRHDTVYWYQQGPGQDPQFLISFYEKMQSDKGSIPDRFSAQQFSDYHSELNMSSLELGDSALYFCASSLARGSYGYTFGSGTRLTVV.

This chain links TRBV12-3 or TRBV12-4 with TRBJ1-1; D gene unclear. Trimming stripped 8 bases from V and 0 bases from J, with 4 bases between. The CDR3 totals 11 residues. CDR3: CASEMNTEAFF. DNA for the CDR3: TGTGCCAGCGAGATGAACACTGAAGCTTTCTTT.

The CDR3 here is CASSYSVGERGNTIYF. The CDR3 coding sequence is TGTGCCAGCAGTTACTCTGTGGGAGAGAGAGGAAACACCATATATTTT. This sequence joins TRBV6-5 and TRBJ1-3; the D is unclear. The CDR3 has 16 residues. Germline CDR1 and CDR2: MNHEY and SVGAGI. V was pared by 0 bases and J by 4 bases, with 13 bases between.

The genes are TRBV15 and TRBJ2-7; a weak D match, TRBD1 (6 bases). There are 14 residues in the CDR3. V lost 3 bases, J lost 6 bases, and 15 bases lay in between. Germline V gives CDR1 LNHNV, CDR2 YYDKDF (reference sequence). The CDR3 DNA follows: TGTGCCACCAGCAGGCTAGGGGGTGAGCCCGAGCAGTACTTC. Translation gives CATSRLGGEPEQYF.

The chain uses TRBV28 and TRBJ2-7, with D perhaps TRBD2 (5 bases). Per germline, CDR1 MDHEN and CDR2 SYDVKM. Trimming took off 8 bases at V and 2 bases at J, with 10 bases between the two ends. The CDR3 covers 12 residues. The CDR3 sequence: CASVRGPYEQYF. The CDR3 DNA sequence: TGTGCCAGCGTACGGGGTCCCTACGAGCAGTACTTC.

The genes are TRBV3-1 (or the pseudogene TRBV3-2) and TRBJ2-1, with 9 bases that match TRBD2. There are 14 residues in the CDR3. J gave up 9 bases and V 1 base, and 4 bases lay outside the gene matches. Germline CDR1 reads LGHDT; CDR2 reads YNNKEL (reference sequence). The CDR3 spells CASSQAGTSFEQFF. The CDR3 DNA reads TGTGCCAGCAGCCAAGCCGGGACTAGCTTTGAGCAGTTCTTC.

The chain links TRBV3-1 (or the pseudogene TRBV3-2) to TRBJ1-5; weak D call: TRBD1 (5 bases). This CDR3 comprises 15 residues. The germline CDR1 and CDR2 sequences are LGHDT and YNNKEL (reference sequence). Trimming cost V 11 bases and J 4 bases, with 21 bases left between them. Here the CDR3 reads CAPTGGSFGNQPQHF. DNA of the CDR3: TGTGCCCCTACGGGGGGGTCATTTGGGAATCAGCCCCAGCATTTT.

The V gene is TRBV4-1, the J gene TRBJ1-6; unclear D gene. Germline CDR1 is MGHRA and CDR2 is YSYEKL. Trimming cost V 4 bases and J 13 bases, with 26 bases left between them. This CDR3 comprises 17 residues. The CDR3 is CASSLTSYSLNSLPLHF. The CDR3 nucleotides read TGCGCCAGCAGCCTCACGAGCTACAGTCTAAATTCTTTGCCCCTCCACTTT.

The chain is built from TRBV5-4 and TRBJ2-1; 9 positions match TRBD1. Trimming took 3 bases from V and 4 from J; bases not matched to a gene: 5. This CDR3 has 15 residues. Germline loops: CDR1 SGHNT, CDR2 YYREEE (reference sequence). CDR3 protein: CASSSPGQGYNEQFF. As DNA, the CDR3 is TGTGCCAGCAGCTCTCCGGGACAGGGATACAATGAGCAGTTCTTC.

In its sample, this clone was seen a few times. The chain couples TRBV19 to TRBJ2-7, with 7 bases that match TRBD1. The ends lost 2 bases at V and 4 bases at J; junction bases unmatched: 5. The CDR3 extends over 14 amino acids. Germline assignment: CDR1 LNHDA and CDR2 SQIVND (reference sequence). The CDR3 here is CASSITTGSYEQYF. CDR3 nucleotide sequence: TGTGCCAGTAGTATAACGACAGGGTCGTACGAGCAGTACTTC.